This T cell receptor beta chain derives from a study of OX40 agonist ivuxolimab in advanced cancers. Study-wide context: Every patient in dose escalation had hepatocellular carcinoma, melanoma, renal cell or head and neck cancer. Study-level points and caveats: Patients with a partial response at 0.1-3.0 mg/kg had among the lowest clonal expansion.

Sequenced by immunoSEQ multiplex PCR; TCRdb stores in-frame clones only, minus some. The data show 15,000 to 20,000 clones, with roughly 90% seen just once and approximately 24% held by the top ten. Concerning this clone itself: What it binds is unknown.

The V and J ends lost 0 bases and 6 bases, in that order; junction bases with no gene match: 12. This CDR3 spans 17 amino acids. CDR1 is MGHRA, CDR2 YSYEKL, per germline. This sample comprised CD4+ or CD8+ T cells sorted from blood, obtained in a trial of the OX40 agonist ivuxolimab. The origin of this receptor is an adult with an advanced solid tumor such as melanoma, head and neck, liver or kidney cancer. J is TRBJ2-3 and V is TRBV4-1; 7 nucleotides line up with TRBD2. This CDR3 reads CASSQETGRGSKDTQYF. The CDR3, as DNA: TGCGCCAGCAGCCAAGAGACGGGGCGGGGGTCGAAGGATACGCAGTATTTT.